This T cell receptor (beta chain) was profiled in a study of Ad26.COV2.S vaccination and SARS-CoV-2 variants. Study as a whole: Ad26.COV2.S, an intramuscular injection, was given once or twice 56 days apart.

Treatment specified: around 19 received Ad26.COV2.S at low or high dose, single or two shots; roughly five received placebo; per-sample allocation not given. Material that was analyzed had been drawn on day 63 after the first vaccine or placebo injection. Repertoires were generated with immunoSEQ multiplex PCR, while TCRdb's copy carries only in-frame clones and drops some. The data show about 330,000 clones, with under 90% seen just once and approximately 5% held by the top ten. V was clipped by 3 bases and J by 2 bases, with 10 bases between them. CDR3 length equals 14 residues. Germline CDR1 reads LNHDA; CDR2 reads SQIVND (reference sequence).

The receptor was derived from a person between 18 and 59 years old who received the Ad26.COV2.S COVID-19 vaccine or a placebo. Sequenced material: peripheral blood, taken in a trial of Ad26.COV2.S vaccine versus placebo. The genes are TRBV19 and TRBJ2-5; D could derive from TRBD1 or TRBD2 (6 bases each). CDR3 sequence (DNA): TGTGCCAGTAGTATGGGGGGCTTTCAAGAGACCCAGTACTTC. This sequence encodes CASSMGGFQETQYF.